The 20 T cell receptor beta chains below come from one sample, sequenced in a study of cytomegalovirus exposure and HLA in healthy donors. Both 60 Vbeta primers and 13 Jbeta primers went into the PCR. Profiling relied on immunoSEQ multiplex PCR, and the TCRdb table lists in-frame clones only, not all of them. The sample consists of about 170,000 clones, 73% of them appearing once. The material sequenced was PBMCs. All receptors derive from a woman aged 18-35 years in good health and CMV-seropositive.

The chain recombines TRBV11-3 with TRBJ2-3, with 16 bases that match TRBD2. The CDR3 loop spans 16 amino acids. The V segment lost 3 bases and the J segment 4 bases; nucleotides outside the gene matches: 1. Germline V CDR1 and CDR2: SGHNT, YENEEA. CDR3: CASSFGTSGGADTQYF. CDR3 DNA sequence: TGTGCCAGCAGCTTTGGGACTAGCGGGGGGGCAGATACGCAGTATTTT.

The rearrangement uses TRBV19 and TRBJ1-2; D is unclear. Germline CDR1 is LNHDA and CDR2 is SQIVND (reference sequence). Trimming took off 4 bases at V and 5 bases at J, with 8 bases between the two ends. CDR3 length: 12 residues. Written as DNA, the CDR3 is TGTGCCAGTAGTACCAGGACTTATGGCTACACCTTC. Translating gives CASSTRTYGYTF.

The CDR3 loop is CASSLGPGAGELFF. CDR3 coding DNA: TGTGCCAGCAGCTTAGGCCCGGGGGCCGGGGAGCTGTTTTTT. This sequence joins TRBV13 and TRBJ2-2; D perhaps matches TRBD2 (6 bases). Trimming took 0 bases from V and 6 from J, leaving 8 bases between them. Germline-derived CDR1 and CDR2 are PRHDT and FYEKMQ (reference sequence). The CDR3 is made up of 14 amino acids.

The chain couples TRBV4-3 to TRBJ2-2; D remains ambiguous. Trimming pared 0 bases from V and 4 bases from J, leaving 27 bases between. The CDR3 extends over 21 amino acids. Germline CDR1 is LGHNA and CDR2 is YSLEER. The CDR3 DNA sequence: TGCGCCAGCAGCCAAGATGATTATCTTGGTGGTGCTAGGTCCTTCACCGGGGAGCTGTTTTTT. It translates to CASSQDDYLGGARSFTGELFF.

The chain combines TRBV5-1 with TRBJ1-5, with 9 bases that match TRBD1. Germline loops: CDR1 SGHRS, CDR2 YFSETQ. The CDR3 is 15 amino acids. J lost 5 bases, V lost 3 bases, and 6 bases had no gene match. The CDR3 region is CASSYSGQGHQPQHF. The CDR3 DNA follows: TGCGCCAGCAGCTACTCGGGACAGGGCCATCAGCCCCAGCATTTT.

The chain uses TRBV18 and TRBJ1-1; D gene uncertain. Germline assignment: CDR1 KGHSH and CDR2 LQKENI. The CDR3 length is 15 residues. The V and J ends lost 2 bases and 1 base respectively, with 11 bases between them. The CDR3 loop reads CASSPFSQANTEAFF. The CDR3 DNA reads as TGTGCCAGCTCACCATTTTCCCAGGCGAACACTGAAGCTTTCTTT.

The chain links TRBV2 to TRBJ2-7; tentative D call: TRBD1 (5 bases). V was pared by 3 bases and J by 4 bases, with 7 bases between. The germline V gene encodes CDR1 SNHLY and CDR2 FYNNEI. The CDR3 length is 12 residues. The CDR3 region is CASSEDIYEQYF. The CDR3 DNA is TGTGCCAGCAGTGAGGACATTTACGAGCAGTACTTC.

The chain combines TRBV18 with TRBJ1-1; D possibly corresponds to TRBD1 (5 bases). There are 13 residues in the CDR3. Germline V gene data show CDR1 as KGHSH and CDR2 as LQKENI. The germline V and J ends were trimmed by 2 bases and 7 bases, with 11 bases remaining between them. CDR3 amino acids: CASSPATEFEAFF. In DNA form, the CDR3 reads TGTGCCAGCTCACCAGCGACAGAGTTTGAAGCTTTCTTT. Supplemented by reference TRBV18 and TRBJ1-1, the full variable domain reads NAGVMQNPRHLVRRRGQEARLRCSPMKGHSHVYWYRQLPEEGLKFMVYLQKENIIDESGMPKERFSAEFPKEGPSILRIQQVVRGDSAAYFCASSPATEFEAFFGQGTRLTVV.

V usage is TRBV7-3 and J usage is TRBJ2-3, with D tentatively TRBD1 (5 bases). The CDR3 contains 15 residues. V lost 4 bases to trimming and J lost 4 bases, with 15 bases between them. In germline, CDR1 is SGHTA, CDR2 FQGTGA. The DNA for the CDR3 is TGTGCCAGCAGCTCCGATGGACATTTATCAGATACGCAGTATTTT. Encoded protein: CASSSDGHLSDTQYF. The variable domain in full, with the rest retrieved from reference TRBV7-3 and TRBJ2-3, is GAGVSQTPSNKVTEKGKYVELRCDPISGHTALYWYRQSLGQGPEFLIYFQGTGAADDSGLPNDRFFAVRPEGSVSTLKIQRTERGDSAVYLCASSSDGHLSDTQYFGPGTRLTVL.

The chain links TRBV7-9 to TRBJ1-1; 7 bases agree with TRBD1. The junction had 8 bases not matched to a gene; V was cut back by 4 bases and J by 0 bases. CDR3 length: 16 residues. CDR1 is SEHNR and CDR2 is FQNEAQ in the germline V gene (reference sequence). As DNA, the CDR3 is TGTGCCAGCAGCTACGAGGGGGCGCGGATGAACACTGAAGCTTTCTTT. Translating it yields CASSYEGARMNTEAFF.

Here the CDR3 reads CASSYYTGVSPLHF. CDR3 nucleotides: TGTGCCAGCAGTTACTACACAGGTGTTTCACCCCTCCACTTT. The chain is built from TRBV6-5 and TRBJ1-6, with D possibly matching TRBD1 (5 bases). CDR1 and CDR2 from the germline V gene are MNHEY and SVGAGI. V lost 1 base, J lost 9 bases, and 10 bases lay in between. This CDR3 is built from 14 residues.

The rearrangement uses TRBV6-1 and TRBJ1-6, with 12 bases identical to TRBD1. CDR3 length equals 15 residues. V gave up 11 bases and J gave up 3 bases; unmatched junction bases: 5. The germline V gene has CDR1 MNHNS and CDR2 SASEGT. Here the CDR3 DNA reads TGTGCCGGGACAGGGGGCCCAAACTATAATTCACCCCTCCACTTT. Residues: CAGTGGPNYNSPLHF.

This clone has only a few counts. At one end, the junction sequence differs from germline, possibly due to a read error. This chain links TRBV7-9 with TRBJ1-1; 9 positions agree with TRBD1. CDR3 length equals 13 residues. Per germline, CDR1 SEHNR and CDR2 FQNEAQ (reference sequence). This CDR3 reads CSSLGQGHTEAFF. The CDR3 region has the DNA TGTTCCAGCCTGGGACAGGGTCATACTGAAGCTTTCTTT.

The V gene is TRBV7-2, the J gene TRBJ2-1, with TRBD2 matching over 14 bases. Germline CDR1 SGHTA, CDR2 FQGNSA. The CDR3 consists of 19 residues. The junction had 11 bases not matched to a gene; V was cut back by 5 bases and J by 2 bases. The CDR3 coding sequence is TGTGCCAGCAGCCCCATCGGACTAGCGGGGGGCCCCCCCTACAATGAGCAGTTCTTC. This encodes CASSPIGLAGGPPYNEQFF.

The rearrangement links TRBV5-1 to TRBJ2-5; 8 bases match TRBD1. V trimming: 4 bases; J trimming: 4 bases; junction bases outside the gene matches: 6. Germline CDR1 and CDR2: SGHRS and YFSETQ. CDR3 length: 14 amino acids. This CDR3 is CASSTTGGRETQYF. The CDR3 coding sequence is TGCGCCAGCAGCACCACAGGGGGGCGAGAGACCCAGTACTTC.

This clone came up a few times. The chain employs TRBV6-4 and TRBJ2-3; possible D gene TRBD1, 5 bases. The CDR3 is made up of 15 amino acids. Germline CDR1 is MRHNA and CDR2 is SNTAGT. V gave up 4 bases and J gave up 0 bases, with 11 bases separating them. CDR3 sequence: CASSAGDRSTDTQYF. DNA for the CDR3: TGTGCCAGCAGTGCCGGAGACAGAAGCACAGATACGCAGTATTTT.

This clone has a handful of counts. The chain is built from TRBV4-3 and TRBJ2-3, with 11 bases matching TRBD2. J gave up 6 bases and V 0 bases, and 11 bases lay outside the gene matches. The CDR3 extends over 18 amino acids. Germline values: CDR1 LGHNA, CDR2 YSLEER. The CDR3 protein is CASSQDPSGGPTLDTQYF. The DNA for the CDR3 is TGCGCCAGCAGCCAAGACCCTAGCGGGGGGCCGACCTTGGATACGCAGTATTTT.

There are a few counts of this clone. V is TRBV19 and J is TRBJ1-1; no clear D. The CDR3 extends over 11 amino acids. With 5 bases removed from V and 6 bases from J, the gap between germline ends came to 7 bases. CDR1 and CDR2 from the germline V gene are LNHDA and SQIVND (reference sequence). The CDR3: CASSPGAEAFF. The CDR3 DNA reads as TGTGCCAGTAGTCCCGGGGCTGAAGCTTTCTTT.

The chain joins TRBV6-5 to TRBJ2-7; 8 positions match TRBD1. Germline V CDR1 and CDR2: MNHEY, SVGAGI. The CDR3 contains 15 residues. The V segment lost 0 bases and the J segment 4 bases; nucleotides outside the gene matches: 5. For the CDR3, the DNA is TGTGCCAGCAGTTACTCGTTGAGACAGGGGTACGAGCAGTACTTC. Protein: CASSYSLRQGYEQYF.

J is TRBJ2-1 and V is TRBV2; the D gene is possibly TRBD2 (6 bases). The V end lost 8 bases, the J end lost 11 bases, and 16 bases lay between the germline ends. The CDR3 sequence is 12 residues long. Germline CDR1 and CDR2: SNHLY and FYNNEI. The CDR3: CASRGDAGQQFF. The CDR3 DNA is TGTGCCAGCCGCGGGGACGCGGGGCAGCAGTTCTTC.